This record looks at one T cell receptor beta chain sequence and its context. Per the study methods: Nucleated cell counts were estimated from reference gene primer amplification. Profiling relied on immunoSEQ multiplex PCR, and the TCRdb table lists in-frame clones only, not all of them. V and J calls and clone size come straight from that table; D and trimming were deduced from the DNA. In the table there are fewer than 400,000 clones, nearly 90% of which are singletons. The record originates from a study of blood T cell repertoires in COVID-19. About the research overall: The analysed material was cDNA or gDNA that came from T cells, B-cell-depleted T cells, or PBMCs.

Per the germline V gene, CDR1 is SGHTA and CDR2 is FQGNSA. The CDR3 spans 16 residues. J was trimmed by 0 bases and V by 5 bases; bases with no gene match: 7. The clonotype originates from a woman in her twenties or thirties with COVID-19, enrolled during active disease. The V gene is TRBV7-2, the J gene TRBJ2-3, with 8 bases that match TRBD1. Specimen: peripheral blood. CDR3 nucleotide sequence: TGTGCCAGCAGCACTCAGGGGGCCCCTAGCACAGATACGCAGTATTTT. It is translated as CASSTQGAPSTDTQYF.